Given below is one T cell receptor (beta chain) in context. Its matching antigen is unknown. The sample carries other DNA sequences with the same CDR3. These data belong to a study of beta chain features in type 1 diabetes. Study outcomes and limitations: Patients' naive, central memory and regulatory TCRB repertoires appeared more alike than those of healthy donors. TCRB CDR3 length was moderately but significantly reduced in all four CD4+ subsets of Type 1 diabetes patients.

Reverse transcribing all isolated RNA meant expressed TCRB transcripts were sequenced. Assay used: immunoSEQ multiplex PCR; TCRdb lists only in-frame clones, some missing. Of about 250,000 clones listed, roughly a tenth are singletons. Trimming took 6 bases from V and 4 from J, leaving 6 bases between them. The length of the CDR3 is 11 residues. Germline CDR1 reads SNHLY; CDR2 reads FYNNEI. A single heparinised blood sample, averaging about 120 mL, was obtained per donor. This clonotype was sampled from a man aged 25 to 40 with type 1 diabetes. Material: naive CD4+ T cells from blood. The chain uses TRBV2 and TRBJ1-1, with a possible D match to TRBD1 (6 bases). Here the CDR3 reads CASSRGTEAFF. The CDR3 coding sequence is TGTGCCAGCAGCAGGGGCACTGAAGCTTTCTTT.